This TCR beta chain originates from a study of T cell changes during pregnancy in multiple sclerosis. V was clipped by 6 bases and J by 4 bases; unmatched bases: 8. This CDR3 contains 14 residues. Germline assignment: CDR1 MDHEN and CDR2 SYDVKM. Sequenced by immunoSEQ multiplex PCR; TCRdb stores in-frame clones only, minus some. The sample includes about 44,000 clones, 90% seen only once; the top ten take around 0.64%. This chain uses TRBV28 with TRBJ1-2, with 7 positions matching TRBD1. Here the sequenced sample was CD4+ T cells from peripheral blood mononuclear cells, taken before pregnancy. The TCR sequence derives from a female donor with multiple sclerosis, enrolled in a pregnancy study. Written as DNA, the CDR3 is TGTGCCAGCAGGCCACCGGGACAGATCTATGGCTACACCTTC. It translates to CASRPPGQIYGYTF.